Below, 10 T cell receptor beta chains from the same sample are listed, as sequenced in a study of patients and donors after allogeneic stem cell transplantation. TCRdb passed the RT-PCR reads through MiXCR, listing each CDR3 protein once. The sample yields about a million distinct CDR3 sequences, more than 15% seen once. The sequencing sample was made of blood, either unsorted or a sorted T cell fraction (not recorded which). These receptors were taken from a human donor who was either an allogeneic HSCT recipient or a stem cell or donor lymphocyte infusion donor (not recorded which). It is not recorded whose cells these are; they may come from a transplant donor.

This clonotype was seen a few times. The chain recombines TRBV9 with TRBJ2-5; D is unclear. This CDR3 is 14 amino acids long. The V end lost 0 bases, the J end lost 2 bases, and 8 bases lay between the germline ends. Germline CDR1 SGDLS, CDR2 YYNGEE. The CDR3 sequence: CASSVAWGQETQYF. Written as DNA, the CDR3 is TGTGCCAGCAGCGTAGCTTGGGGACAAGAGACCCAGTACTTC. The full variable domain, in which reference TRBV9 and TRBJ2-5 provide the parts outside the CDR3, is DSGVTQTPKHLITATGQRVTLRCSPRSGDLSVYWYQQSLDQGLQFLIQYYNGEERAKGNILERFSAQQFPDLHSELNLSSLELGDSALYFCASSVAWGQETQYFGPGTRLLVL.

This clonotype occurred a few times. The chain joins TRBV12-3 or TRBV12-4 to TRBJ1-1, with a possible D match to TRBD1 (6 bases). With 6 bases removed from V and 8 bases from J, the gap between germline ends came to 16 bases. This CDR3 comprises 13 residues. This CDR3 is CASRGGGREEAFF. The CDR3 region has the DNA TGTGCCAGCAGAGGGGGGGGGCGCGAGGAAGCTTTCTTT.

The chain uses TRBV11-2 and TRBJ1-3; 8 bases fit TRBD1. The CDR3 extends over 17 amino acids. The junction had 10 bases not matched to a gene; V was cut back by 4 bases and J by 2 bases. Germline assignment: CDR1 SGHAT and CDR2 FQNNGV. The CDR3, as DNA: TGTGCCAGCAGCTCGATAATAAAGACAGGGGCTGGAAACACCATATATTTT. It encodes CASSSIIKTGAGNTIYF.

This chain links TRBV20-1 with TRBJ2-5; 7 bases fit TRBD1. J lost 3 bases, V lost 6 bases, and 10 bases had no gene match. The CDR3 contains 14 residues. Germline V lookup: CDR1 DFQATT, CDR2 SNEGSKA (reference sequence). CDR3 sequence: CSADTGTAKETQYF. As DNA, the CDR3 is TGCAGTGCCGATACTGGGACAGCTAAAGAGACCCAGTACTTC.

This clonotype was seen a handful of times. V and J are TRBV7-2 and TRBJ2-7; 7 bases are shared with TRBD2. The CDR3 sequence is 14 residues long. Germline V lookup: CDR1 SGHTA, CDR2 FQGNSA. V lost 5 bases to trimming and J lost 2 bases; unmatched junction nucleotides: 6. CDR3 sequence: CASSPLAGAYEQYF. Here the CDR3 DNA reads TGTGCCAGCAGCCCCCTGGCGGGAGCCTACGAGCAGTACTTC.

In DNA, the CDR3 is TGCAGTGCGCCCGGCAGCGGCACTGAAGCTTTCTTT. Translating gives CSAPGSGTEAFF. The chain employs TRBV20-1 and TRBJ1-1; no definite D call. Trimming removed 6 bases at V and 4 bases at J, with 12 bases between. Germline lookup yields CDR1 DFQATT and CDR2 SNEGSKA (reference sequence). This CDR3 region has 12 residues.

The CDR3 is CASSPGRGNGSPLHF. For the CDR3, the DNA is TGTGCCAGCAGCCCCGGGAGGGGTAATGGTTCACCCCTCCACTTT. V gene TRBV7-9 combines with J gene TRBJ1-6; tentative D call: TRBD1 (5 bases). This CDR3 region has 15 residues. V was shortened by 5 bases and J by 9 bases, with 17 bases between the two germline ends. Germline values: CDR1 SEHNR, CDR2 FQNEAQ (reference sequence).

The rearrangement links TRBV30 to TRBJ1-2; D is perhaps TRBD1 (6 bases). The ends were cut back, 0 bases at V and 8 bases at J, with 13 bases in the middle. The length of the CDR3 is 13 residues. Germline CDR1 reads GTSNPN; CDR2 reads SVGIG (reference sequence). This CDR3 is CAWSVWGGGGYTF. For the CDR3, the DNA is TGTGCCTGGAGTGTTTGGGGGGGCGGAGGCTACACCTTC.

The rearrangement joins TRBV9 to TRBJ2-2; D tentatively reads TRBD1 or TRBD2 (7 bases each). The germline V and J ends were trimmed by 5 bases and 5 bases, with 16 bases remaining between them. The CDR3 is 15 amino acids. Germline lookup yields CDR1 SGDLS and CDR2 YYNGEE. CDR3 region: CASRTSRGGTGELFF. The CDR3 DNA reads TGTGCCAGCAGAACGAGCAGGGGGGGGACCGGGGAGCTGTTTTTT. Full variable domain (outside the CDR3, taken from reference TRBV9 and TRBJ2-2): DSGVTQTPKHLITATGQRVTLRCSPRSGDLSVYWYQQSLDQGLQFLIQYYNGEERAKGNILERFSAQQFPDLHSELNLSSLELGDSALYFCASRTSRGGTGELFFGEGSRLTVL.

This clonotype was seen a handful of times. V is TRBV11-3 and J is TRBJ2-5; a possible D gene is TRBD2 (6 bases). The CDR3 totals 15 residues. Germline V CDR1 and CDR2: SGHNT, YENEEA. Trimming cost V 4 bases and J 4 bases, with 16 bases left between them. DNA for the CDR3: TGTGCCAGCAGCTCCGGGACTGGCGTACTAGAGACCCAGTACTTC. Translating it yields CASSSGTGVLETQYF.